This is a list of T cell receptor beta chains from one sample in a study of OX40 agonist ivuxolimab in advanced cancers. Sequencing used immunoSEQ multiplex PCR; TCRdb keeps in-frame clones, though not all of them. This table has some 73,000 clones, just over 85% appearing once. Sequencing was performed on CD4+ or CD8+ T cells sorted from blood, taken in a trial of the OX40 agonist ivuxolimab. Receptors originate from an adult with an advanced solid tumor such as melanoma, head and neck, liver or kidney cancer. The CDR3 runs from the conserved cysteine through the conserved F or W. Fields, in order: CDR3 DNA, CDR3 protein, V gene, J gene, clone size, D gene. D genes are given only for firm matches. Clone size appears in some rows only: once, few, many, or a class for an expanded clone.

TGTGCCAGCAGTCGACAGGCCTCGAACACCGGGGAGCTGTTTTTT	CASSRQASNTGELFF	TRBV6-5	TRBJ2-2	-	-
TGTGCCAGCAGTTTGGACAGGGGGACCTATGGCTACACCTTC	CASSLDRGTYGYTF	TRBV6-1	TRBJ1-2	-	TRBD1
TGTGCCAGCAGGCAAGGGTACAGCCAGATGGAGACCCAGTACTTC	CASRQGYSQMETQYF	TRBV7-8	TRBJ2-5	-	-
TGTGCCTGGATACGACAGGGGGCGAGTGGCTACACCTTC	CAWIRQGASGYTF	TRBV30	TRBJ1-2	-	TRBD1
TGTGCCATCAGTGACCCTCGGGAGGGAGCCACTGGCTACACCTTC	CAISDPREGATGYTF	TRBV10-3	TRBJ1-2	-	-
TGTGCCAGCAGCGTAGGTTTTGACGGGGGCCCTAGAGATACGCAGTATTTT	CASSVGFDGGPRDTQYF	TRBV9	TRBJ2-3	-	-
TGTGCCAGTAGAGGACAGAGAATCACAGATACGCAGTATTTT	CASRGQRITDTQYF	TRBV19	TRBJ2-3	-	-
TGTGCCAGCAGTTCAAAGTCGGACCGCCCCTACGAGCAGTACTTC	CASSSKSDRPYEQYF	TRBV28	TRBJ2-7	once	-
TGTGCCAGCAGCTTTGAGGGGAGGGGTGGCTACACCTTC	CASSFEGRGGYTF	TRBV7-2	TRBJ1-2	-	-
TGCGCCAGCAGCCTCCCCAGGGACACAGATACGCAGTATTTT	CASSLPRDTDTQYF	TRBV5-1	TRBJ2-3	-	-
TGCGCCAGCAGCCCAGGTTCTATCAGGGTAATAGCGGGGGAAACCTACGAGCAGTACTTC	CASSPGSIRVIAGETYEQYF	TRBV4-1	TRBJ2-7	-	TRBD2
TGTGCCAGCAGCAAAGTTGGCGGCCAACCACTAGCAGGCTCCTACAATGAGCAGTTCTTC	CASSKVGGQPLAGSYNEQFF	TRBV21-1	TRBJ2-1	-	-
TGTGCCAGCTCACCAGTTCAGCGGGGTCCCTCAGATACGCAGTATTTT	CASSPVQRGPSDTQYF	TRBV18	TRBJ2-3	-	TRBD2
TGTGCCAGCAGCCAGCAAGGGTCCCCCTATGGCTACACCTTC	CASSQQGSPYGYTF	TRBV6-6	TRBJ1-2	-	-
TGCAGCGTTGCTCGACAGGGCAATGAGCAGTTCTTC	CSVARQGNEQFF	TRBV29-1	TRBJ2-1	-	TRBD1
TGTGCCAGCAGGTCGGGCACTGAAGCTTTCTTT	CASRSGTEAFF	TRBV11-2	TRBJ1-1	-	-
TGCGCCAGCAGACTACAGGGAAAAGGCACAGATACGCAGTATTTT	CASRLQGKGTDTQYF	TRBV23-1	TRBJ2-3	-	-
TGTGCCAGCAGCTTGGGCCGGGACACATACGAGCAGTACTTC	CASSLGRDTYEQYF	TRBV5-4	TRBJ2-7	-	-
TGTGCCTGGAGTGTACCAGGGAGAGTGGACACCGGGGAGCTGTTTTTT	CAWSVPGRVDTGELFF	TRBV30	TRBJ2-2	once	-
TGTGCCTGGAGTGTGGGGGGTTCCTACGAGCAGTACTTC	CAWSVGGSYEQYF	TRBV30	TRBJ2-7	-	-
TGCGCCAGCAGCCCGGAAGGGCAGGGACATTCACCCCTCCACTTT	CASSPEGQGHSPLHF	TRBV5-1	TRBJ1-6	few	-
TGTGCCAGCAGCCAAGGGACTAACCCTACATACGAGCAGTACTTC	CASSQGTNPTYEQYF	TRBV7-9	TRBJ2-7	-	TRBD2
TGTGCCAGCAGACAAGTTACTTCCGGGACAGGGATGGCTTTCTTT	CASRQVTSGTGMAFF	TRBV2	TRBJ1-1	-	TRBD1
TGTGCCAGCAGCTTAGTCCACGTGGGGGGAACCCAGCATTTT	CASSLVHVGGTQHF	TRBV7-2	TRBJ1-5	-	-
TGCGCCAGCAGATCAGGGTTGGACACAGATACGCAGTATTTT	CASRSGLDTDTQYF	TRBV4-3	TRBJ2-3	-	-
TGTGCCAGCAGCCTAGGACAGGGGAGTTCAAATACGCAGTATTTT	CASSLGQGSSNTQYF	TRBV7-3	TRBJ2-3	-	TRBD1
TGTGCCAGCAGTCCGGGACAGGGAGGTGGCTACACCTTC	CASSPGQGGGYTF	TRBV5-6	TRBJ1-2	few	TRBD1
TGTGCCAGCAGTTACCTCGGGCAGGGAAATTCACCCCTCCACTTT	CASSYLGQGNSPLHF	TRBV6-6	TRBJ1-6	-	-
TGCGCCAGCAGCCAAGAATTGGGGGGCGCGGGCTATGGCTACACCTTC	CASSQELGGAGYGYTF	TRBV4-1	TRBJ1-2	-	-
TGTGCCAGCAGCTTGGGGGGGTCCTCCTACGAGCAGTACTTC	CASSLGGSSYEQYF	TRBV5-5	TRBJ2-7	-	-
TGCGCCAGCAGCTTGGAGGCTAGCGCGTCCTACGAGCAGTACTTC	CASSLEASASYEQYF	TRBV5-1	TRBJ2-7	-	-
TGTGCCAGCAGCTTTTCGGGACAGGGATCCAATGAGCAGTTCTTC	CASSFSGQGSNEQFF	TRBV7-6	TRBJ2-1	-	TRBD1
TGTGCCAGCAGCTTGCACGGTGGAAACACCATATATTTT	CASSLHGGNTIYF	TRBV5-4	TRBJ1-3	-	-
TGTGCCAGCAGCCAACACCCCTTGGGCAGGGGGTCCTACGAGCAGTACTTC	CASSQHPLGRGSYEQYF	TRBV14	TRBJ2-7	-	TRBD1
TGCGCCAGCAGCAAGGGGACGGATCAGCCCCAGCATTTT	CASSKGTDQPQHF	TRBV5-1	TRBJ1-5	-	-
TGCGCCAGCAGCTTGGGGACAGGTATACAAGAGACCCAGTACTTC	CASSLGTGIQETQYF	TRBV5-1	TRBJ2-5	-	TRBD1
TGTGCCAGCAGCCAGGGACAGCGCACAGATACGCAGTATTTT	CASSQGQRTDTQYF	TRBV6-5	TRBJ2-3	-	TRBD1
TGTGCCAGCAGCTTGCCCCATAGACTAGCGGGAAGCACAGATACGCAGTATTTT	CASSLPHRLAGSTDTQYF	TRBV7-9	TRBJ2-3	few	TRBD2
TGTGCCAGCAGTGAAGCGCTTCGGGAGCCCCAGCATTTT	CASSEALREPQHF	TRBV2	TRBJ1-5	-	-
TGTGCCAGCAGTTTATTGTACTATGGCTACACCTTC	CASSLLYYGYTF	TRBV28	TRBJ1-2	-	-
TGTGCCAGCAAGAACGGACAGTACGACTATGGCTACACCTTC	CASKNGQYDYGYTF	TRBV7-2	TRBJ1-2	-	-
TGTGCCAGCAGCTTCGGGACAGTCATCTACGAGCAGTACTTC	CASSFGTVIYEQYF	TRBV5-6	TRBJ2-7	-	TRBD1